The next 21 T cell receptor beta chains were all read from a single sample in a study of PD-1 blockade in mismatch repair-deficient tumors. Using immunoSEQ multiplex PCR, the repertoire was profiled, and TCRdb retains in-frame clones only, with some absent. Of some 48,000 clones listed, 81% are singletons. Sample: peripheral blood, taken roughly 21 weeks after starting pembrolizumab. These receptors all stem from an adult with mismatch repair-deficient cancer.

The CDR3 sequence: CASSLPGGRRNEQFF. As DNA, the CDR3 is TGTGCCAGCAGCTTACCGGGCGGGAGAAGGAATGAGCAGTTCTTC. The V and J genes are TRBV7-6 and TRBJ2-1, with TRBD2 matching 7 bases. This CDR3 has 15 residues. The germline V gene has CDR1 SGHVS and CDR2 FNYEAQ. With V trimmed by 2 bases and J by 7 bases, 8 bases remained unmatched.

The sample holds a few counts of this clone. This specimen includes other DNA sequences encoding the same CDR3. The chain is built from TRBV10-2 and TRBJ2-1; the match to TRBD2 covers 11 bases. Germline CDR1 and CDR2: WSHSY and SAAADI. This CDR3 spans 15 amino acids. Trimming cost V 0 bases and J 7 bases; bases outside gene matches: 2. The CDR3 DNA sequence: TGCGCCAGCAGTGAGTCCCTAGCGGGAGGAAATGAGCAGTTCTTC. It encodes CASSESLAGGNEQFF.

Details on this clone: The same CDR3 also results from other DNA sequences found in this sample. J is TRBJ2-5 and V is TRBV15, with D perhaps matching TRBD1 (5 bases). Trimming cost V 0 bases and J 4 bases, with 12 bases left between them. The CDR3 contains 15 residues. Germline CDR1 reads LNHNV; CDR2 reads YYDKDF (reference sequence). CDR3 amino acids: CATSRDPGRSETQYF. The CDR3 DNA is TGTGCCACCAGCAGAGACCCAGGGCGGTCAGAGACCCAGTACTTC.

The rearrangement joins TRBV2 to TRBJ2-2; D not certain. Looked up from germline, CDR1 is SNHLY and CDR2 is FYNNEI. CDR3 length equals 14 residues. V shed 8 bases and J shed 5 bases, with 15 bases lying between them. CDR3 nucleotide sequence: TGTGCCAGCGCCCTAGAAGGAACTACCGGGGAGCTGTTTTTT. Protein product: CASALEGTTGELFF.

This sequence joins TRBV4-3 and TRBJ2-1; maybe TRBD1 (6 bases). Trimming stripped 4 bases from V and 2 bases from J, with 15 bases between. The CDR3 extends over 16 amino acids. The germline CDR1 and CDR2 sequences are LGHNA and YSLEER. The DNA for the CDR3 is TGCGCCAGCAGCCCCCGACAGGTCGGGACCTACAATGAGCAGTTCTTC. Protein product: CASSPRQVGTYNEQFF.

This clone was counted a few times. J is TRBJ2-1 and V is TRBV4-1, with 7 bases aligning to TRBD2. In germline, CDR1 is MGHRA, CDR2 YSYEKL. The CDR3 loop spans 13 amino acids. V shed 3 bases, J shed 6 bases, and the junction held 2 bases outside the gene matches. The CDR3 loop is CASSHGGFNEQFF. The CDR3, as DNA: TGCGCCAGCAGCCACGGGGGGTTCAATGAGCAGTTCTTC.

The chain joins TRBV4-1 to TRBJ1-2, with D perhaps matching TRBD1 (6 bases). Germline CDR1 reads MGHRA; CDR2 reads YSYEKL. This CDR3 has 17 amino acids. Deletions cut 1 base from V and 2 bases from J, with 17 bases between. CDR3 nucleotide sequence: TGCGCCAGCAGCCAAGGATTGGGGGCGATAATGAACTATGGCTACACCTTC. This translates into CASSQGLGAIMNYGYTF.

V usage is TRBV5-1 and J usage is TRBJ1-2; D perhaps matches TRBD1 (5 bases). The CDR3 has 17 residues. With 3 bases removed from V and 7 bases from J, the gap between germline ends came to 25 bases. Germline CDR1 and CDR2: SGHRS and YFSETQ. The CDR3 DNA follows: TGCGCCAGCAGCTGGTCGGGCCAGGGAGTGTCCTCGGGTGGCTACACCTTC. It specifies CASSWSGQGVSSGGYTF.

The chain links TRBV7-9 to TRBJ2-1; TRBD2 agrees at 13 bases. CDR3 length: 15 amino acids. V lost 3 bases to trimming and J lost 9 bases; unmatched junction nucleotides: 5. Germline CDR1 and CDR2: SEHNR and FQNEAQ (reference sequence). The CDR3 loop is CASSFGLAGEGEQFF. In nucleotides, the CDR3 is TGTGCCAGCAGCTTCGGACTAGCGGGAGAAGGTGAGCAGTTCTTC.

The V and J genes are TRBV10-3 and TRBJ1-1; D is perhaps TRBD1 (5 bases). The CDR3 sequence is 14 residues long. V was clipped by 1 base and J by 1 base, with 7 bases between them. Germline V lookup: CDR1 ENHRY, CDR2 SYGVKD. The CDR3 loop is CAISEFGGNTEAFF. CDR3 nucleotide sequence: TGTGCCATCAGTGAGTTTGGGGGGAACACTGAAGCTTTCTTT.

Here the CDR3 reads CASSLGGQTIGQYF. CDR3 DNA sequence: TGTGCCAGCAGCTTAGGTGGACAGACCATAGGGCAGTACTTC. J is TRBJ2-7 and V is TRBV11-2; maybe TRBD1 (6 bases). From germline, CDR1 is SGHAT and CDR2 FQNNGV. Trimming left V 1 base short and J 9 bases short, with 16 bases between. The CDR3 extends over 14 amino acids.

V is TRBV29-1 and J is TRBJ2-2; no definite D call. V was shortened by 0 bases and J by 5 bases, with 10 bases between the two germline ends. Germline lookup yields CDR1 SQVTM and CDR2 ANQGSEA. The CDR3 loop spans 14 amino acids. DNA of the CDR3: TGCAGCGTTGAAGAAACAGTAAGGACCGGGGAGCTGTTTTTT. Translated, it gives CSVEETVRTGELFF.

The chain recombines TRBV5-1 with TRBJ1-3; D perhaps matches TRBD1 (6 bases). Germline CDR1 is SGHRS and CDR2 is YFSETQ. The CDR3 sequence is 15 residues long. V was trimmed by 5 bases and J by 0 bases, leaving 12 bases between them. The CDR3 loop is CASSPDSSSGNTIYF. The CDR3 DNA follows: TGCGCCAGCAGTCCGGACAGTTCCTCTGGAAACACCATATATTTT.

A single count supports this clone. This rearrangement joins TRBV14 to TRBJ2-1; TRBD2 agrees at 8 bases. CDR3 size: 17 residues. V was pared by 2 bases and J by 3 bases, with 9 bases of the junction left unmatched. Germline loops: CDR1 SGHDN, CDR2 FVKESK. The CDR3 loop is CASSQNLLAGVYNEQFF. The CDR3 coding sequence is TGTGCCAGCAGCCAAAATTTGCTAGCGGGCGTCTACAATGAGCAGTTCTTC.

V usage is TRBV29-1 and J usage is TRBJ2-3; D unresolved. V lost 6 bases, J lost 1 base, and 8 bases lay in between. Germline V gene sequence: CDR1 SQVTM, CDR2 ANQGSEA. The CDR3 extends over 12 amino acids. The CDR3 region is CSVHEGTDTQYF. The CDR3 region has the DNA TGCAGCGTACACGAAGGCACAGATACGCAGTATTTT.

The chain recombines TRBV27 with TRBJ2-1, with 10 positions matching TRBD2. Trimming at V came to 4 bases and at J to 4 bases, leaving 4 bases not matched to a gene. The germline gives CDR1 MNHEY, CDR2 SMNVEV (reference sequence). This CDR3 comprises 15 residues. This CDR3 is CASSWGTSAYNEQFF. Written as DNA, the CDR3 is TGTGCCAGCAGTTGGGGGACTAGCGCTTACAATGAGCAGTTCTTC.

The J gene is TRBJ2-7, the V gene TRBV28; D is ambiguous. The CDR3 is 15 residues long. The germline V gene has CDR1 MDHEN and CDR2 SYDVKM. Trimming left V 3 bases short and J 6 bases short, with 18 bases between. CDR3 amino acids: CASSFLKQRTSEQYF. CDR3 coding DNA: TGTGCCAGCAGTTTTTTGAAACAGAGGACGAGCGAGCAGTACTTC.

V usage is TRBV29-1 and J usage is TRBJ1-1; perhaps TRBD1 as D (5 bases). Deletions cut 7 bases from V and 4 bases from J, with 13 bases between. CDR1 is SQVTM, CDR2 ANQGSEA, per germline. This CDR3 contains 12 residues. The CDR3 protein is CSAYQGGTEAFF. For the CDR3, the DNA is TGCAGCGCGTATCAGGGTGGCACTGAAGCTTTCTTT.

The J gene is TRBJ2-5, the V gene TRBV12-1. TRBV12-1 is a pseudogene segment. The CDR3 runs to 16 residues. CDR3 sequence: CASSFVLASRVETQYF. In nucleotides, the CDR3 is TGTGCCAGCAGCTTTGTATTGGCCTCCCGCGTGGAGACCCAGTACTTC.

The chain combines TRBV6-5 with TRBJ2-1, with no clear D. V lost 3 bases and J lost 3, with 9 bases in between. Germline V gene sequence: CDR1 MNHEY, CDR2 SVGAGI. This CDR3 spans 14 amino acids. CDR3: CASSYRQNYNEQFF. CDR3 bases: TGTGCCAGCAGTTATCGGCAGAACTACAATGAGCAGTTCTTC.

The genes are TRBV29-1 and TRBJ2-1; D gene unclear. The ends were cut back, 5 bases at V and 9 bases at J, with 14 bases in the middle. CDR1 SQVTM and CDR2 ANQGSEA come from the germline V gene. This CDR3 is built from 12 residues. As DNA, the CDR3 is TGCAGCGTTTACCTCCCCGGTGGTGAGCAGTTCTTC. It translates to CSVYLPGGEQFF.